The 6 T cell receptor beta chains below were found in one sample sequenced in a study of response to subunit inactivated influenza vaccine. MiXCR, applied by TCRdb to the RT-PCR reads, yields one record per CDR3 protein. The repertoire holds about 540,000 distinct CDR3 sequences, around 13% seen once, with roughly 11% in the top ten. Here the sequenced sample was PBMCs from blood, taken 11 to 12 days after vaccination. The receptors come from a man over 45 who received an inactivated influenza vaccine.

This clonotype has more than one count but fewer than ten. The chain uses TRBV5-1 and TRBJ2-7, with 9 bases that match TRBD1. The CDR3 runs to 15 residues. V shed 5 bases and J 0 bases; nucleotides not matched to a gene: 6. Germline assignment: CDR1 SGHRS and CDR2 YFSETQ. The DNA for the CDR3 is TGCGCCAGCAGTCAGATGACAGGGGGCTCCTACGAGCAGTACTTC. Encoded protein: CASSQMTGGSYEQYF.

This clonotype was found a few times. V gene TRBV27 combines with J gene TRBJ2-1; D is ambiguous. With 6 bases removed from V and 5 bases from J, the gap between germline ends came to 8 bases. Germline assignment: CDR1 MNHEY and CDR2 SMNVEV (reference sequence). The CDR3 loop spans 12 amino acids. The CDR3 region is CASRELNNEQFF. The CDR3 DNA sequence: TGTGCCAGCAGAGAACTGAACAATGAGCAGTTCTTC.

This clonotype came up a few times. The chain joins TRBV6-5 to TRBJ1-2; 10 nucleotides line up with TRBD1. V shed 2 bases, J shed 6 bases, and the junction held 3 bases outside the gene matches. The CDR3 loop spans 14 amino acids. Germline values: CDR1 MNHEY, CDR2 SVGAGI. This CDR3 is CASSYDRGRNGYTF. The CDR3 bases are TGTGCCAGCAGTTACGACAGGGGGCGAAATGGCTACACCTTC.

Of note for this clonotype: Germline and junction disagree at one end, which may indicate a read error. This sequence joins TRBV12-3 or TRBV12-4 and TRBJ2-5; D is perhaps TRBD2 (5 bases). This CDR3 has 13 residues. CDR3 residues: CASSLTTGETQHF. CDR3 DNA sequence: TGTGCCAGCAGTTTGACAACTGGGGAGACCCAGCACTTC.

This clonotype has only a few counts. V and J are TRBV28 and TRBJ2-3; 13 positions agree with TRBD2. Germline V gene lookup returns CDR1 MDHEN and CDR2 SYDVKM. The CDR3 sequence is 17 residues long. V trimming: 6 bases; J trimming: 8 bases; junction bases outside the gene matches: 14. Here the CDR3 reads CASSTSGTSGTLGTQYF. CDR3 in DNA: TGTGCCAGCAGCACATCCGGGACTAGCGGGACCCTGGGTACGCAGTATTTT.

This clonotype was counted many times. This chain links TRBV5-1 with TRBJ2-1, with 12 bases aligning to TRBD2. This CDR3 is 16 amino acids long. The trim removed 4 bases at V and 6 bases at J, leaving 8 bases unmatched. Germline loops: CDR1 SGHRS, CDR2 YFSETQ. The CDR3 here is CASSMSASGGVNEQFF. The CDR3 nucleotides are TGCGCCAGCAGCATGAGCGCTAGCGGGGGGGTCAATGAGCAGTTCTTC.